The 16 T cell receptor beta chains presented below share a single source sample, sequenced in a study of Tregs in tolerant kidney transplant recipients. Profiled with immunoSEQ multiplex PCR; TCRdb holds only in-frame clones, not every one. The sample lists 50,000 to 55,000 clones; about nine tenths were seen once. Related graft donors supplied nonmyeloablative bone marrow transplants, and mixed chimerism was transient. This sample comprised CD8+ T cells from blood (PBMCs), obtained 24 months after the transplant. All receptors derive from a human patient who received a combined kidney and bone marrow transplant. The graft donor may have given rise to some T cells.

The chain joins TRBV9 to TRBJ2-3, with 9 bases that match TRBD2. CDR3 size: 14 residues. V shed 3 bases and J 1 base; nucleotides not matched to a gene: 0. The germline V gene encodes CDR1 SGDLS and CDR2 YYNGEE. The CDR3, as DNA: TGTGCCAGCAGCGGGACTAGCGGCACAGATACGCAGTATTTT. Its protein product is CASSGTSGTDTQYF.

This clone was seen only once. The chain carries TRBV30 and TRBJ1-5; D gene uncertain. Germline CDR1 is GTSNPN and CDR2 is SVGIG (reference sequence). This CDR3 has 13 residues. V shed 0 bases and J shed 8 bases, with 11 bases lying between them. The CDR3 region is CAWSVAFGEPQHF. Here the CDR3 DNA reads TGTGCCTGGAGTGTAGCTTTCGGAGAGCCCCAGCATTTT.

J is TRBJ1-2 and V is TRBV5-4; D may be TRBD1 (5 bases). Trimming shortened V by 2 bases and J by 5 bases, and 10 bases separated the two germline ends. CDR3 size: 13 residues. The germline V gene encodes CDR1 SGHNT and CDR2 YYREEE (reference sequence). The DNA of the CDR3 is TGTGCCAGCAGCTTTAGGGGAGGGTATGGCTACACCTTC. As protein: CASSFRGGYGYTF.

The chain employs TRBV12-5 and TRBJ1-1, with D possibly being TRBD1 (6 bases). CDR1 is LGHNT and CDR2 is FRNRAP in the germline V gene. This CDR3 contains 17 residues. With 0 bases removed from V and 2 bases from J, the gap between germline ends came to 16 bases. This CDR3 reads CASGLVLTGKGNTEAFF. CDR3 sequence (DNA): TGTGCTAGTGGTTTGGTACTAACAGGGAAGGGAAACACTGAAGCTTTCTTT.

The J gene is TRBJ1-4, the V gene TRBV14; 7 bases map to TRBD1. The junction had 9 bases not matched to a gene; V was cut back by 1 base and J by 7 bases. CDR3 length: 16 amino acids. The germline V gene has CDR1 SGHDN and CDR2 FVKESK. The CDR3 nucleotides are TGTGCCAGCAGCCAAGGAGAAGGGGGCGAGGGTGAAAAACTGTTTTTT. Protein: CASSQGEGGEGEKLFF.

This rearrangement joins TRBV7-9 to TRBJ1-4; D is unresolved. This CDR3 has 15 residues. Germline CDR1 reads SEHNR; CDR2 reads FQNEAQ (reference sequence). V dropped 5 bases and J dropped 6 bases, with 16 bases sitting between them. Here the CDR3 DNA reads TGTGCCAGCAGCCCCCGGATTGGAGGGCATGAAAAACTGTTTTTT. Its protein product is CASSPRIGGHEKLFF. Using reference TRBV7-9 and TRBJ1-4 for the parts outside the CDR3, the full variable domain is DTGVSQNPRHKITKRGQNVTFRCDPISEHNRLYWYRQTLGQGPEFLTYFQNEAQLEKSRLLSDRFSAERPKGSFSTLEIQRTEQGDSAMYLCASSPRIGGHEKLFFGSGTQLSVL.

The chain combines TRBV7-6 with TRBJ2-2; TRBD2 aligns across 10 bases. The CDR3 loop spans 15 amino acids. Germline V gives CDR1 SGHVS, CDR2 FNYEAQ. Unmatched junction bases numbered 4, after V lost 3 bases and J lost 6 bases. This chain's CDR3 is CASSFSGGAAGELFF. In DNA form, the CDR3 reads TGTGCCAGCAGCTTCAGCGGGGGGGCCGCCGGGGAGCTGTTTTTT.

The rearrangement joins TRBV9 to TRBJ1-2; weak D call: TRBD1 (6 bases). The germline CDR1 and CDR2 sequences are SGDLS and YYNGEE. There are 14 residues in the CDR3. V gave up 1 base and J gave up 13 bases, with 20 bases separating them. CDR3 loop: CASSVLEDPRGGTF. The DNA of the CDR3 is TGTGCCAGCAGCGTACTAGAGGATCCCAGGGGTGGCACCTTC.

This clone was counted once. The chain has TRBV9 and TRBJ1-1; TRBD1 is a possible D gene (5 bases). The CDR3 is made up of 15 amino acids. CDR1 is SGDLS, CDR2 YYNGEE, per germline. V gave up 0 bases and J gave up 1 base, with 10 bases separating them. The CDR3 DNA reads TGTGCCAGCAGCGTAGAGGGGTTGGCGAACACTGAAGCTTTCTTT. Protein product: CASSVEGLANTEAFF.

This rearrangement joins TRBV19 to TRBJ2-7, with 7 bases that match TRBD2. The CDR3 length is 15 residues. Germline CDR1 LNHDA, CDR2 SQIVND (reference sequence). J was trimmed by 2 bases and V by 5 bases; bases with no gene match: 9. The CDR3 coding sequence is TGTGCCAGTAGTGCGTTTCTGGGACTACCCTACGAGCAGTACTTC. Translated: CASSAFLGLPYEQYF. The whole variable domain, filled in from reference TRBV19 and TRBJ2-7, reads DGGITQSPKYLFRKEGQNVTLSCEQNLNHDAMYWYRQDPGQGLRLIYYSQIVNDFQKGDIAEGYSVSREKKESFPLTVTSAQKNPTAFYLCASSAFLGLPYEQYFGPGTRLTVT.

The V call is TRBV29-1, the J call TRBJ2-3; 10 nucleotides align to TRBD2. V was clipped by 3 bases and J by 4 bases; unmatched bases: 4. CDR3 size: 14 residues. Germline values: CDR1 SQVTM, CDR2 ANQGSEA. The CDR3 region is CSVDWLAGADTQYF. As DNA, the CDR3 is TGCAGCGTTGATTGGCTAGCGGGGGCAGATACGCAGTATTTT.

This chain joins TRBV11-2 and TRBJ2-2; D perhaps matches TRBD2 (5 bases). With 6 bases removed from V and 6 bases from J, the gap between germline ends came to 8 bases. This CDR3 region has 12 residues. From germline, CDR1 is SGHAT and CDR2 FQNNGV. Written as DNA, the CDR3 is TGTGCCAGCAGATCTAGCTCCGGGGAGCTGTTTTTT. Translating it yields CASRSSSGELFF.

The CDR3 sequence: CATSRDISGINEQFF. Written as DNA, the CDR3 is TGTGCCACCAGCAGAGATATCTCGGGGATCAATGAGCAGTTCTTC. The rearrangement links TRBV15 to TRBJ2-1, with a weak D call TRBD2 (5 bases). V lost 0 bases and J 6 bases, leaving 12 bases between the germline ends. Germline assignment: CDR1 LNHNV and CDR2 YYDKDF (reference sequence). This CDR3 is 15 amino acids long. The variable domain in full, completed from reference TRBV15 and TRBJ2-1, reads DAMVIQNPRYQVTQFGKPVTLSCSQTLNHNVMYWYQQKSSQAPKLLFHYYDKDFNNEADTPDNFQSRRPNTSFCFLDIRSPGLGDTAMYLCATSRDISGINEQFFGPGTRLTVL.

This rearrangement joins TRBV9 to TRBJ2-2; possibly TRBD1 for D (6 bases). The CDR3 covers 16 residues. V lost 4 bases and J lost 0, with 13 bases in between. Germline CDR1 is SGDLS and CDR2 is YYNGEE. The CDR3 DNA follows: TGTGCCAGCAGCCCCACAGGGTTCGCGAACACCGGGGAGCTGTTTTTT. Translated, it gives CASSPTGFANTGELFF.

The V and J genes are TRBV5-6 and TRBJ2-7; unclear D gene. CDR3 length: 13 amino acids. V lost 5 bases, J lost 4 bases, and 13 bases lay in between. Looked up from germline, CDR1 is SGHDT and CDR2 is YYEEEE. CDR3 amino acids: CASSAVVGYEQYF. The CDR3 nucleotides are TGTGCCAGCAGTGCCGTGGTCGGTTACGAGCAGTACTTC.

This chain connects TRBV7-8 to TRBJ2-2; D is ambiguous. The CDR3 runs 15 residues. CDR1 is SGHVS, CDR2 FQNEAQ, per germline. Trimming took off 1 base at V and 0 bases at J, with 6 bases between the two ends. In DNA form, the CDR3 reads TGTGCCAGCAGCTTAGGTGCTACGAACACCGGGGAGCTGTTTTTT. This translates into CASSLGATNTGELFF.